These 20 T cell receptor beta chains came from one sample sequenced in a study of shared clonotypes between healthy human individuals. Only in-frame clones appear in the TCRdb table, and some are missing; sequencing was by immunoSEQ multiplex PCR. The repertoire has about 490,000 clones, over 65% of them found once; the top ten carry 10% to 15%. Source material: PBMCs. These receptors all come from a woman aged 40 to 50 in good health. Some clones in this sample may be carry-over from other donors' samples.

This clone was observed a single time. The chain combines TRBV18 with TRBJ2-4; D unresolved. This CDR3 is built from 14 residues. V shed 6 bases and J shed 0 bases, with 9 bases lying between them. The germline CDR1 and CDR2 sequences are KGHSH and LQKENI. The CDR3 here is CASSELEAKNIQYF. The CDR3 DNA reads TGTGCCAGCTCCGAACTGGAAGCCAAAAACATTCAGTACTTC.

The rearrangement joins TRBV28 to TRBJ2-3; 13 bases fit TRBD2. V lost 4 bases, J lost 2 bases, and 3 bases stayed unmatched. Looked up from germline, CDR1 is MDHEN and CDR2 is SYDVKM. This CDR3 contains 16 residues. The CDR3 sequence is CASSWGLAGSTDTQYF. The CDR3 bases are TGTGCCAGCAGTTGGGGACTAGCGGGGTCCACAGATACGCAGTATTTT.

This sequence joins TRBV5-4 and TRBJ1-4; 8 bases match TRBD1. Germline assignment: CDR1 SGHNT and CDR2 YYREEE (reference sequence). Trimming cost V 5 bases and J 7 bases; bases outside gene matches: 13. This CDR3 is 16 amino acids long. The CDR3 reads CASSPAGATGAEKLFF. CDR3 in DNA: TGTGCCAGCAGTCCAGCGGGGGCGACAGGGGCTGAAAAACTGTTTTTT.

This chain joins TRBV7-2 and TRBJ1-1, with 7 bases aligning to TRBD1. The V gene's germline CDR1 is SGHTA and CDR2 FQGNSA. The J segment lost 8 bases and the V segment lost 5 bases, leaving 11 bases of the junction unmatched. The length of the CDR3 is 14 residues. The CDR3: CASSPSGQYSEAFF. The CDR3 nucleotides are TGTGCCAGCAGCCCTTCGGGACAGTATTCAGAAGCTTTCTTT.

V usage is TRBV30 and J usage is TRBJ1-5, with D possibly TRBD1 on 5 matching bases. Trimming cost V 1 base and J 3 bases, with 13 bases left between them. Germline CDR1 and CDR2: GTSNPN and SVGIG (reference sequence). CDR3 size: 15 residues. The CDR3 region has the DNA TGTGCCTGGAGTGCCGCTCCAGGGCTCAATCAGCCCCAGCATTTT. Residues: CAWSAAPGLNQPQHF.

The chain uses TRBV28 and TRBJ2-2; D call uncertain. Germline values: CDR1 MDHEN, CDR2 SYDVKM. CDR3 length equals 16 residues. V dropped 3 bases and J dropped 2 bases, with 13 bases sitting between them. The CDR3 coding sequence is TGTGCCAGCAGTTTGTTGCCGCGGCTCAACACCGGGGAGCTGTTTTTT. It specifies CASSLLPRLNTGELFF.

The chain carries TRBV10-2 and TRBJ2-7; D might be TRBD2 (5 bases). Germline values: CDR1 WSHSY, CDR2 SAAADI. This CDR3 is 13 amino acids long. V dropped 2 bases and J dropped 6 bases, with 11 bases sitting between them. The CDR3 region has the DNA TGCGCCAGCAGTGAGACAGCCCGGGGCGAGCAGTACTTC. Its translation is CASSETARGEQYF.

In this sample, this clone turned up once. V gene TRBV7-9 combines with J gene TRBJ2-1; D possibly corresponds to TRBD1 (5 bases). The CDR3 covers 12 residues. Germline CDR1 reads SEHNR; CDR2 reads FQNEAQ (reference sequence). The V end lost 5 bases, the J end lost 8 bases, and 10 bases lay between the germline ends. The CDR3 loop reads CASSQGRDEQFF. The CDR3 DNA is TGTGCCAGCAGCCAGGGCAGGGATGAGCAGTTCTTC.

The sample holds many counts of this clone. The chain combines TRBV28 with TRBJ1-2, with D tentatively TRBD1 (5 bases). Trimming shortened V by 6 bases and J by 4 bases, and 12 bases separated the two germline ends. CDR3 length equals 13 residues. CDR1 is MDHEN and CDR2 is SYDVKM in the germline V gene. CDR3 coding DNA: TGTGCCAGCAGGCCGACGGGGCCCTATGGCTACACCTTC. Translating gives CASRPTGPYGYTF.

The V and J genes are TRBV27 and TRBJ2-3, with 11 bases lining up with TRBD2. Germline assignment: CDR1 MNHEY and CDR2 SMNVEV (reference sequence). The CDR3 loop spans 18 amino acids. V shed 6 bases, J shed 2 bases, and the junction held 13 bases outside the gene matches. CDR3 bases: TGTGCCAGCAGCCTGGGGCTAGCGGGAGGCCAGCTCACAGATACGCAGTATTTT. This translates into CASSLGLAGGQLTDTQYF.

V and J are TRBV25-1 and TRBJ2-3; D gene ambiguous. Trimming took off 5 bases at V and 2 bases at J, with 11 bases between the two ends. The CDR3 spans 14 residues. The germline V gene has CDR1 MGHDK and CDR2 SYGVNS. CDR3 bases: TGTGCCAGCAGTTCATACACACTCACAGATACGCAGTATTTT. This sequence encodes CASSSYTLTDTQYF.

V and J are TRBV2 and TRBJ2-7; 7 nucleotides agree with TRBD1. In germline, CDR1 is SNHLY, CDR2 FYNNEI. V lost 6 bases, J lost 3 bases, and 5 bases stayed unmatched. The CDR3 is 13 amino acids. DNA of the CDR3: TGTGCCAGCAGCAAGGGACAGCTCTACGAGCAGTACTTC. This translates into CASSKGQLYEQYF.

With regard to this clone: This sequence may be a read error, since a much larger clone differs from it by one base. Other DNA variants within this sample encode the same CDR3. The rearrangement links TRBV4-1 to TRBJ1-4; D is unresolved. The length of the CDR3 is 18 residues. Germline assignment: CDR1 MGHRA and CDR2 YSYEKL. CDR3 DNA sequence: TGCGCCAGCAGCCAAGAGGTCCTCCGGGGTTGGGCTAATGAAAAGCTGTTTTTT. This codes for CASSQEVLRGWANEKLFF.

This chain connects TRBV20-1 to TRBJ2-1; no clear D gene. The CDR3 totals 11 residues. The V and J ends lost 2 bases and 5 bases respectively, with 4 bases between them. Germline CDR1 and CDR2: DFQATT and SNEGSKA (reference sequence). The CDR3, as DNA: TGCAGTGCTAGATCCGACAATGAGCAGTTCTTC. Translated: CSARSDNEQFF.

The chain couples TRBV4-1 to TRBJ2-1; D unresolved. Trimming left V 5 bases short and J 7 bases short, with 12 bases between. CDR1 and CDR2 from the germline V gene are MGHRA and YSYEKL. The CDR3 is 13 amino acids. CDR3 bases: TGCGCCAGCAGCTTCGATGGGGTGAATGAGCAGTTCTTC. This codes for CASSFDGVNEQFF.

The CDR3 spells CASSDSGGLGYNEQFF. Here the CDR3 DNA reads TGTGCCAGCAGTGACTCAGGGGGACTAGGCTACAATGAGCAGTTCTTC. The rearrangement joins TRBV6-4 to TRBJ2-1; TRBD2 aligns across 8 bases. CDR1 is MRHNA, CDR2 SNTAGT, per germline. V dropped 0 bases and J dropped 3; count of bases not matched to a gene: 4. The CDR3 length is 16 residues.

This sequence joins TRBV10-2 and TRBJ2-3; 7 bases fit TRBD1. Germline values: CDR1 WSHSY, CDR2 SAAADI. This CDR3 is built from 12 residues. J lost 4 bases, V lost 6 bases, and 1 base had no gene match. In DNA, the CDR3 is TGCGCCAGCAGGCAGGGGGCAGATACGCAGTATTTT. This codes for CASRQGADTQYF.

Remarks on this clone: The junction departs from the called germline gene at one end, perhaps through a read error. CDR3 region: CASGESQGTEKLFF. The CDR3 DNA is TGCGCCAGCGGTGAGTCCCAGGGAACCGAAAAACTGTTTTTT. The chain recombines TRBV10-2 with TRBJ1-4, with a weak D call TRBD1 (5 bases). From germline, CDR1 is WSHSY and CDR2 SAAADI. The CDR3 contains 14 residues.

V is TRBV19 and J is TRBJ1-5, with D possibly being TRBD1 (5 bases). This CDR3 is 14 amino acids long. Per germline, CDR1 LNHDA and CDR2 SQIVND (reference sequence). Deletions cut 5 bases from V and 9 bases from J, with 17 bases between. CDR3 in amino acids: CASSSWGSDRPQHF. The CDR3 coding sequence is TGTGCCAGTAGTTCATGGGGGTCCGATCGGCCCCAGCATTTT.

This sequence joins TRBV2 and TRBJ2-5; D remains unclear. The DNA end favors TRBJ2-7, so the J call may be wrong. CDR1 is SNHLY, CDR2 FYNNEI, per germline. The CDR3 contains 12 residues. CDR3 loop: CASSASSYEQYF. CDR3 nucleotide sequence: TGTGCCAGCAGTGCCAGCTCCTACGAGCAGTACTTC.